This T cell receptor (beta chain) was identified during a study of control samples from healthy donors and cancer patients. The ends were cut back, 1 base at V and 5 bases at J, with 8 bases in the middle. CDR1 KGHDR and CDR2 SFDVKD come from the germline V gene. CDR3 length equals 14 residues. Using immunoSEQ multiplex PCR, the repertoire was profiled, and TCRdb retains in-frame clones only, with some absent. The sample yields fewer than 200,000 clones, 96% seen once. The sample was blood. J is TRBJ1-5 and V is TRBV24-1; D is undetermined. The receptor was isolated from a woman in her 30s in good health. The DNA of the CDR3 is TGTGCCACCAGTGATTTCTCCACACATCAGCCCCAGCATTTT. Its protein product is CATSDFSTHQPQHF.